The rows below give T cell receptor beta chains drawn from one sample of a study of CD8 T cells in ankylosing spondylitis. In TCRdb, the 5' RACE reads were re-called with MiXCR into one record per CDR3 protein. This sample has about 36,000 distinct CDR3 sequences, with 5.5% to 7.5% found just once. The sequencing sample was made of blood, either unsorted or a sorted T cell fraction (not recorded which). The receptor source for this set is a male donor with ankylosing spondylitis or in good health (not recorded which). Each CDR3 is given with its conserved first and last residue. The D gene is left open where the match is weak. Some rows mark clone size as missing; the rest say once, few, many or name a class of expanded clone.

j_gene	abundance	v_gene	d_gene	CDR3aa	CDR3nt
TRBJ1-2	many	TRBV11-3	-	CASRPTRTNYGYTF	TGTGCCAGCAGACCCACACGGACTAACTATGGCTACACCTTC
TRBJ2-5	many	TRBV10-3	TRBD2	CAISVGTSGTQETQYF	TGTGCCATCAGTGTGGGGACTAGCGGGACTCAAGAGACCCAGTACTTC
TRBJ1-1	many	TRBV10-3	-	CAISDNRVEAFF	TGTGCCATCAGCGACAACCGGGTTGAAGCTTTCTTT
TRBJ2-6	many	TRBV29-1	-	CSVEDPPTGANVLTF	TGCAGCGTTGAAGACCCCCCTACGGGGGCCAACGTCCTGACTTTC
TRBJ2-3	few	TRBV3-1	-	CATCPYSDWSSTDTQYF	TGTGCCACCTGCCCGTACTCGGACTGGAGTAGCACAGATACGCAGTATTTT
TRBJ2-3	many	TRBV24-1	-	CATSDFLGDPDTQYF	TGTGCCACCAGTGATTTCCTCGGGGATCCAGATACGCAGTATTTT
TRBJ1-2	many	TRBV4-3	-	CASSQDQGHYGYTF	TGCGCCAGCAGCCAAGATCAGGGGCACTATGGCTACACCTTC
TRBJ1-6	many	TRBV5-1	-	CASSLYGQSSYNSPLHF	TGCGCCAGCAGCTTGTATGGGCAGAGCTCCTATAATTCACCCCTCCACTTT
TRBJ2-5	many	TRBV20-1	TRBD2	CSARELAGDPYPQETQYF	TGCAGTGCTAGAGAACTAGCGGGGGATCCTTACCCCCAAGAGACCCAGTACTTC
TRBJ2-2	many	TRBV6-2/TRBV6-3	-	CASSSRTELFF	TGTGCCAGCAGTTCCAGGACCGAGCTGTTTTTT
TRBJ1-2	many	TRBV7-2	TRBD1	CASSLGPRRTGGYGYTF	TGTGCCAGCAGCTTAGGTCCACGCCGGACAGGGGGGTATGGCTACACCTTC
TRBJ1-2	many	TRBV29-1	-	CSVGSGDYGYTF	TGCAGCGTGGGGTCGGGGGACTATGGCTACACCTTC
TRBJ2-1	many	TRBV18	-	CASSPVSALESNEQFF	TGTGCCAGCTCACCAGTCAGCGCACTAGAATCTAATGAGCAGTTCTTC
TRBJ1-1	many	TRBV27	-	CASSLSRDTEAFF	TGTGCCAGCAGTTTATCTAGGGACACTGAAGCTTTCTTT
TRBJ2-5	many	TRBV7-7	-	CASSLPPGPSETQYF	TGTGCTAGCAGCCTACCTCCCGGACCGAGCGAAACCCAGTACTTC
TRBJ2-7	many	TRBV7-8	TRBD2	CASSLEGTSGTYEQYF	TGTGCCAGCAGCTTAGAAGGGACTAGCGGGACCTACGAGCAGTACTTC
TRBJ1-5	many	TRBV12-3/TRBV12-4	-	CASSLDSGQPQHF	TGTGCCAGCAGTTTGGACAGTGGTCAGCCCCAGCATTTT
TRBJ2-3	many	TRBV28	-	CASSTRQNPTDTQYF	TGTGCCAGCAGTACCCGACAGAACCCCACAGATACGCAGTATTTT
TRBJ2-7	many	TRBV19	-	CASSIAPDTDYEQYF	TGTGCCAGTAGTATAGCCCCGGACACTGACTACGAGCAGTACTTC
TRBJ2-3	few	TRBV29-1	TRBD1	CSVGGTGKISTDTQYF	TGCAGCGTTGGAGGGACAGGGAAGATTAGCACAGATACGCAGTATTTT
TRBJ2-5	many	TRBV3-1	-	CASSQDPGASETQYF	TGTGCCAGCAGCCAGGATCCGGGGGCCAGCGAGACCCAGTACTTC
TRBJ2-1	many	TRBV4-2	TRBD1	CASSQAGIRGQYYNEQFF	TGTGCCAGCAGCCAAGCGGGAATAAGGGGACAGTACTACAATGAGCAGTTCTTC
TRBJ2-1	many	TRBV11-2	-	CASSLVPEYNEQFF	TGTGCCAGCAGCTTAGTCCCGGAATACAATGAGCAGTTCTTC
TRBJ1-2	many	TRBV5-1	-	CASSLRAAGGYGYTF	TGCGCCAGCAGCTTGCGGGCCGCCGGAGGCTATGGCTACACCTTC
TRBJ2-7	many	TRBV4-2	TRBD1	CASSQRQGANPTYEQYF	TGTGCCAGCAGCCAACGACAGGGGGCCAACCCCACCTACGAGCAGTACTTC
TRBJ2-3	-	TRBV20-1	-	CSAGILAADMQYF	TGCAGTGCTGGAATACTAGCTGCAGATATGCAGTATTTT
TRBJ2-5	-	TRBV12-3/TRBV12-4	-	CATSMKGAQYF	TGTGCCACAAGCATGAAAGGGGCCCAGTACTTC
TRBJ2-5	many	TRBV24-1	-	CATSERDGRQETQYF	TGTGCCACCAGTGAGAGGGACGGAAGACAAGAGACCCAGTACTTC